This TCR beta chain was retrieved from a study of response to subunit inactivated influenza vaccine. Broader study findings: The authors offered the suggestion that each seasonal influenza vaccination recruits few new T cells.

This clonotype was seen more than once but under ten times. Its target is unknown. V was trimmed by 2 bases and J by 2 bases, leaving 13 bases between them. The CDR3 contains 17 residues. Germline CDR1 is SGHTA and CDR2 is FQGNSA. A single record per CDR3 protein comes from TCRdb applying MiXCR to the RT-PCR reads. The sample lists approximately 680,000 distinct CDR3 sequences, about 15% occurring once. The receptor was derived from a man over 45 who received an inactivated influenza vaccine. The sequencing here drew on PBMCs from blood, taken 12 days after vaccination. The rearrangement uses TRBV7-2 and TRBJ2-6; a weak D match, TRBD1 (5 bases). The CDR3 nucleotides are TGTGCCAGCAGCTTAAATGCAGGGTCTACTGGGGCCAACGTCCTGACTTTC. Translation: CASSLNAGSTGANVLTF.